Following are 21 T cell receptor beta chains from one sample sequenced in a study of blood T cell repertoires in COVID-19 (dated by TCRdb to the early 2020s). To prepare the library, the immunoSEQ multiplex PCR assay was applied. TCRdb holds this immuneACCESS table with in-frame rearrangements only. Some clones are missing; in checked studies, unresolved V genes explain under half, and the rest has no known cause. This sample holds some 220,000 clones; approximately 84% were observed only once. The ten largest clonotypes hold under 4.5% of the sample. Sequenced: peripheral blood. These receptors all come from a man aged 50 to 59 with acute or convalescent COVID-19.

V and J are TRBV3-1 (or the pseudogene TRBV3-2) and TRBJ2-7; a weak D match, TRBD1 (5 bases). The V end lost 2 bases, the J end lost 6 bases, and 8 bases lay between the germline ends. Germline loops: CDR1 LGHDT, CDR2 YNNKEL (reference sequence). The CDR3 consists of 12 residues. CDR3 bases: TGTGCCAGCAGCCAACAGGGTGGCGAGCAGTACTTC. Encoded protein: CASSQQGGEQYF.

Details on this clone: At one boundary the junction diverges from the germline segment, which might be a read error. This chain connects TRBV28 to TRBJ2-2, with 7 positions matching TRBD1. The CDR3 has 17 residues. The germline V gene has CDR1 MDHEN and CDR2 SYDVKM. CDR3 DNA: TGTGCCAGCAGGTTATACGGGACAGCCTACGACACCGGGGAGCTGTTTTTT. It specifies CASRLYGTAYDTGELFF.

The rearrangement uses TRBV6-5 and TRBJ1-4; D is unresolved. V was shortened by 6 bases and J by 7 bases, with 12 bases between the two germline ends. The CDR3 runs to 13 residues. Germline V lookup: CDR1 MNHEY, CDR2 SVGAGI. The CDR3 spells CASRNPGGEKLFF. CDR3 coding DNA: TGTGCCAGCAGGAACCCAGGAGGTGAAAAACTGTTTTTT.

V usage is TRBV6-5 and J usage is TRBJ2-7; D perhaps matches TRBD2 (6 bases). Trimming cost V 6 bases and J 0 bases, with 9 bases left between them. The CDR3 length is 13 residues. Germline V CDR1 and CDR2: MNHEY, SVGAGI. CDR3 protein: CASRRGLSYEQYF. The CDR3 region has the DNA TGTGCCAGCAGAAGGGGACTCTCCTACGAGCAGTACTTC.

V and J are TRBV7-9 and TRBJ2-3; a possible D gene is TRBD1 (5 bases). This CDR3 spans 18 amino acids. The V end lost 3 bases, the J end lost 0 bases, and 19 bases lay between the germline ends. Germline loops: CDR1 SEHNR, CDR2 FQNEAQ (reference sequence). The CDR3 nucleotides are TGTGCCAGCAGCTTGGGTTGGCGGACAACCGCTAGCACAGATACGCAGTATTTT. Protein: CASSLGWRTTASTDTQYF.

DNA of the CDR3: TGCGCCAGCAGCTGGGTCTCAGGGGACACTGAAGCTTTCTTT. It codes for CASSWVSGDTEAFF. The chain is built from TRBV5-1 and TRBJ1-1, with D maybe TRBD1 (6 bases). The length of the CDR3 is 14 residues. Trimming stripped 3 bases from V and 3 bases from J, with 12 bases between. Germline CDR1 is SGHRS and CDR2 is YFSETQ.

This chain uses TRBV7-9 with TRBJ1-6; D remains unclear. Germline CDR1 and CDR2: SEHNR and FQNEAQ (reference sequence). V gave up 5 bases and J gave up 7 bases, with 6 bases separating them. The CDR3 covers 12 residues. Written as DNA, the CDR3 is TGTGCCAGCAGCCTCAGGAATTCACCCCTCCACTTT. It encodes CASSLRNSPLHF. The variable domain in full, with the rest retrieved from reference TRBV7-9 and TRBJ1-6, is DTGVSQNPRHKITKRGQNVTFRCDPISEHNRLYWYRQTLGQGPEFLTYFQNEAQLEKSRLLSDRFSAERPKGSFSTLEIQRTEQGDSAMYLCASSLRNSPLHFGNGTRLTVT.

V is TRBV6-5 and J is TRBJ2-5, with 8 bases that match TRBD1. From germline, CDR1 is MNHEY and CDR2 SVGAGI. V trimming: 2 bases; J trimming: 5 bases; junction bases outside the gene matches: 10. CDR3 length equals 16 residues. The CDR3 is CASSYGTGHKGETQYF. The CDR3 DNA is TGTGCCAGCAGTTACGGGACAGGCCATAAGGGGGAGACCCAGTACTTC.

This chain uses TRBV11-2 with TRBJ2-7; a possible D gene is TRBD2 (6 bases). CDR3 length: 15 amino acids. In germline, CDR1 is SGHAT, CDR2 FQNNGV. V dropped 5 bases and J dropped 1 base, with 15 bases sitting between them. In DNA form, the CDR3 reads TGTGCCAGCAGCCCCTACGGAGGGATTTCCTACGAGCAGTACTTC. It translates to CASSPYGGISYEQYF.

CDR3 nucleotide sequence: TGTGCCAGCGGAGGACAGGGTGGCTATGGCTACACCTTC. Translation gives CASGGQGGYGYTF. The chain uses TRBV2 and TRBJ1-2, with 8 nucleotides matching TRBD1. There are 13 residues in the CDR3. Germline lookup yields CDR1 SNHLY and CDR2 FYNNEI. V lost 8 bases, J lost 4 bases, and 6 bases stayed unmatched.

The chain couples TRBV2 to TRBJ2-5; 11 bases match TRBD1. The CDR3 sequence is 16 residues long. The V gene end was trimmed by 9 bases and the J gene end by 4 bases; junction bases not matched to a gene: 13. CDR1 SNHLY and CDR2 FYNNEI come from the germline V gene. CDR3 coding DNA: TGTGCCAGTAGACTCGGGACAGGGGGTCAAGGAGAGACCCAGTACTTC. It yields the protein CASRLGTGGQGETQYF.

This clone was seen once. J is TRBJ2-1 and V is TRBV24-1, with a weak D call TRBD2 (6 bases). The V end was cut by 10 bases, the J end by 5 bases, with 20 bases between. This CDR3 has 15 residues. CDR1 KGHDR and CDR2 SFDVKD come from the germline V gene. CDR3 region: CATPIRGIAHNEQFF. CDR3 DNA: TGTGCCACTCCCATACGGGGGATCGCCCACAATGAGCAGTTCTTC.

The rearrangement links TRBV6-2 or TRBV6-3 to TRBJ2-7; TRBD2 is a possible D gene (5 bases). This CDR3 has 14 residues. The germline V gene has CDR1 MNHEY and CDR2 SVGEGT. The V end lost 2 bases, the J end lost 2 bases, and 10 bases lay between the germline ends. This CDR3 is CASSYRGFTYEQYF. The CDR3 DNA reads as TGTGCCAGCAGTTACCGCGGGTTTACCTACGAGCAGTACTTC.

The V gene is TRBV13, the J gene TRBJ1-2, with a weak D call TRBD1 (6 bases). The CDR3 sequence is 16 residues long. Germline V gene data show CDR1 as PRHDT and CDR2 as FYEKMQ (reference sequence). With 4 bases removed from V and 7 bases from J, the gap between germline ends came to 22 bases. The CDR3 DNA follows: TGTGCCAGCAGCTCTACCGGACAGTTACTAACTACTGGCTACACCTTC. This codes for CASSSTGQLLTTGYTF.

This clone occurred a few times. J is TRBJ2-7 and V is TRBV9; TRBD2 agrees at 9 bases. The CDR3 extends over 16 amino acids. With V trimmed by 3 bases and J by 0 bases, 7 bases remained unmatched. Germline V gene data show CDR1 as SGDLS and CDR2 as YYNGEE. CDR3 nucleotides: TGTGCCAGCAGCGGTACCGGGACTAGCCCCTCCTACGAGCAGTACTTC. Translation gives CASSGTGTSPSYEQYF.

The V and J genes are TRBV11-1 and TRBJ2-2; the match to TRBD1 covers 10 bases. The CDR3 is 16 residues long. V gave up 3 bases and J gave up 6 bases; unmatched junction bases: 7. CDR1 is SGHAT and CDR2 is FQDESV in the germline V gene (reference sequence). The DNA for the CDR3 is TGTGCCAGCAGCTTCGCCGGGACAGGGGTCCCCGGGGAGCTGTTTTTT. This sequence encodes CASSFAGTGVPGELFF.

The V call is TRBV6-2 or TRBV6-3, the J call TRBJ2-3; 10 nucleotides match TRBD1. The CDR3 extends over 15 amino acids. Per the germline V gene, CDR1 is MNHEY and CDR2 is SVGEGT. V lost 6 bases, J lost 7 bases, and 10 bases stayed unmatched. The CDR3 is CASSHRDRGTNTQYF. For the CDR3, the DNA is TGTGCCAGCAGCCACCGGGACAGGGGCACGAATACGCAGTATTTT.

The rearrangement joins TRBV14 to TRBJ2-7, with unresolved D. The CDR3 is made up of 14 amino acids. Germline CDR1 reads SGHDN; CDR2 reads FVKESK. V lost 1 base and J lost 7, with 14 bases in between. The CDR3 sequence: CASSQVSAPGEQYF. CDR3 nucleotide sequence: TGTGCCAGCAGCCAAGTTTCGGCCCCCGGGGAGCAGTACTTC.

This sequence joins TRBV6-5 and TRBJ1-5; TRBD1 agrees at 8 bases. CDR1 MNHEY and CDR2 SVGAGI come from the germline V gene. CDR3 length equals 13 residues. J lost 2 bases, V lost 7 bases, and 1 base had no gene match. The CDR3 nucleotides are TGTGCCAGCAAGGGACAGGGCAATCAGCCCCAGCATTTT. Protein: CASKGQGNQPQHF.

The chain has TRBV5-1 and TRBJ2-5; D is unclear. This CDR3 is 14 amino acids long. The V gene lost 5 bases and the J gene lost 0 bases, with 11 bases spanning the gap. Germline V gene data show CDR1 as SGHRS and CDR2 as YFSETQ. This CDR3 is CASRRVTDQETQYF. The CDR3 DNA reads TGCGCCAGCAGGCGTGTAACGGACCAAGAGACCCAGTACTTC.

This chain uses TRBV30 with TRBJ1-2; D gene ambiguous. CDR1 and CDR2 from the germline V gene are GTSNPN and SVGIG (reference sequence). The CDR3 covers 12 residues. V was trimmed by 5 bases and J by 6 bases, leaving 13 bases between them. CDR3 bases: TGTGCCTGGTCCAGATTCCCACATGGCTACACCTTC. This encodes CAWSRFPHGYTF.